These 29 T cell receptor beta chains originate from one sample sequenced in a study of blood T cell repertoires in COVID-19. The repertoire was sequenced with immunoSEQ multiplex PCR; TCRdb's copy has only in-frame clones and lacks some. The repertoire holds about 170,000 clones, with 82% as singletons. Sequencing used peripheral blood. These receptors were taken from a woman older than 75 with active or convalescent COVID-19.

This clone has only a few counts. The rearrangement uses TRBV5-1 and TRBJ2-1; weak D call: TRBD1 (5 bases). There are 15 residues in the CDR3. CDR1 is SGHRS, CDR2 YFSETQ, per germline. V was cut by 3 bases and J by 7 bases, with 17 bases left in between. The CDR3 nucleotides read TGCGCCAGCAGCTATACTCCTACAGGATCTAATGAGCAGTTCTTC. Protein product: CASSYTPTGSNEQFF.

This sequence joins TRBV7-2 and TRBJ2-2; TRBD2 is a possible D gene (7 bases). Germline CDR1 and CDR2: SGHTA and FQGNSA. The ends were cut back, 7 bases at V and 2 bases at J, with 17 bases in the middle. The CDR3 spans 16 residues. CDR3 in amino acids: CASTTGGGVNTGELFF. For the CDR3, the DNA is TGTGCCAGCACGACTGGAGGGGGGGTTAACACCGGGGAGCTGTTTTTT.

The chain recombines TRBV5-1 with TRBJ2-3; D not certain. The ends were cut back, 3 bases at V and 7 bases at J, with 21 bases in the middle. There are 16 residues in the CDR3. Germline V lookup: CDR1 SGHRS, CDR2 YFSETQ. The CDR3: CASSSRRHNSANTQYF. The CDR3 DNA is TGCGCCAGCAGCTCCCGGCGGCATAACTCAGCCAATACGCAGTATTTT.

This rearrangement joins TRBV30 to TRBJ2-7; no reliable D call. Germline CDR1 reads GTSNPN; CDR2 reads SVGIG (reference sequence). Trimming shortened V by 3 bases and J by 1 base, and 13 bases separated the two germline ends. This CDR3 is built from 14 residues. CDR3 region: CAWRREWSSYEQYF. CDR3 nucleotides: TGTGCCTGGAGGCGCGAGTGGAGTTCCTACGAGCAGTACTTC.

The chain couples TRBV15 to TRBJ1-4, with 7 bases that match TRBD1. Losses at the gene ends were 5 bases for V and 5 bases for J; bases not matched to a gene: 8. The germline V gene has CDR1 LNHNV and CDR2 YYDKDF (reference sequence). This CDR3 is 15 amino acids long. The CDR3 coding sequence is TGTGCCACCAGCCCCAGACGGGACAGCAATGAAAAACTGTTTTTT. As protein: CATSPRRDSNEKLFF.

V usage is TRBV6-6 and J usage is TRBJ2-1; no firm D call. V was pared by 4 bases and J by 3 bases, with 13 bases between. Germline CDR1 is MNHNY and CDR2 is SVGAGI (reference sequence). The CDR3 has 15 residues. Here the CDR3 DNA reads TGTGCCAGCAGTTCGCCCAGGATCAGCTACAATGAGCAGTTCTTC. It codes for CASSSPRISYNEQFF.

This chain joins TRBV4-2 and TRBJ1-1; possible D gene TRBD1, 5 bases. Germline CDR1 LGHNA, CDR2 YNFKEQ. Trimming removed 3 bases from V and 1 base from J, with 15 bases in between. The CDR3 totals 16 residues. CDR3 DNA sequence: TGTGCCAGCAGCCATCTTGGAGGGGCATCGAACACTGAAGCTTTCTTT. It translates to CASSHLGGASNTEAFF.

The gene calls are TRBV5-4 and TRBJ1-2; D ambiguous. The V gene's germline CDR1 is SGHNT and CDR2 YYREEE (reference sequence). V lost 0 bases to trimming and J lost 3 bases, with 6 bases between them. The CDR3 length is 13 residues. CDR3 region: CASSLDGYYGYTF. For the CDR3, the DNA is TGTGCCAGCAGCTTGGACGGTTACTATGGCTACACCTTC.

V gene TRBV5-4 combines with J gene TRBJ2-1, with 13 bases identical to TRBD2. Germline loops: CDR1 SGHNT, CDR2 YYREEE (reference sequence). The CDR3 is 16 amino acids. With V trimmed by 4 bases and J by 4 bases, 5 bases remained unmatched. The CDR3 DNA follows: TGTGCCAGCAGCGTGGCGGGACTAGCGGGATACAATGAGCAGTTCTTC. Protein product: CASSVAGLAGYNEQFF.

CDR3 nucleotides: TGCGCCAGCAGCTTTGACACAGGGGGCGTGGAGACCCAGTACTTC. Its translation: CASSFDTGGVETQYF. This chain connects TRBV5-1 to TRBJ2-5; 9 nucleotides line up with TRBD1. V was pared by 2 bases and J by 5 bases, with 7 bases of the junction left unmatched. The CDR3 loop spans 15 amino acids. Germline loops: CDR1 SGHRS, CDR2 YFSETQ. Complete variable domain (other parts from reference TRBV5-1 and TRBJ2-5): KAGVTQTPRYLIKTRGQQVTLSCSPISGHRSVSWYQQTPGQGLQFLFEYFSETQRNKGNFPGRFSGRQFSNSRSEMNVSTLELGDSALYLCASSFDTGGVETQYFGPGTRLLVL.

This rearrangement joins TRBV5-1 to TRBJ2-3, with a tentative D call TRBD2 (5 bases). Germline values: CDR1 SGHRS, CDR2 YFSETQ. Trimming cost V 5 bases and J 3 bases, with 13 bases left between them. The CDR3 contains 14 residues. CDR3 loop: CASSPGSWTDTQYF. The CDR3 nucleotides are TGCGCCAGCAGTCCGGGGAGTTGGACAGATACGCAGTATTTT.

The chain couples TRBV11-3 to TRBJ2-4; D ambiguous. The CDR3 length is 16 residues. With 2 bases removed from V and 0 bases from J, the gap between germline ends came to 11 bases. The germline CDR1 and CDR2 sequences are SGHNT and YENEEA. For the CDR3, the DNA is TGTGCCAGCAGCTTATCGGTAGCTCTAGCCAAAAACATTCAGTACTTC. Amino acids: CASSLSVALAKNIQYF.

This CDR3 is CAITGTSVRGNEQFF. The CDR3 DNA is TGTGCCATCACTGGGACTAGCGTCCGTGGGAATGAGCAGTTCTTC. This chain joins TRBV10-3 and TRBJ2-1, with 10 bases fitting TRBD2. After removal of 7 bases from V and 7 bases from J, the junction contained 10 bases not matched to a gene. Germline loops: CDR1 ENHRY, CDR2 SYGVKD. CDR3 length: 15 residues.

This clone was detected only once. The chain is built from TRBV6-6 and TRBJ2-7; 11 nucleotides agree with TRBD2. Germline values: CDR1 MNHNY, CDR2 SVGAGI (reference sequence). The CDR3 covers 13 residues. The V and J ends lost 6 bases and 4 bases, in that order; junction bases with no gene match: 2. Written as DNA, the CDR3 is TGTGCCAGCAGGGCTAGCGGGAGGTACGAGCAGTACTTC. Protein product: CASRASGRYEQYF.

The chain has TRBV2 and TRBJ1-2, with D possibly TRBD1 on 6 matching bases. Trimming took off 4 bases at V and 1 base at J, with 7 bases between the two ends. CDR3 length: 13 amino acids. Germline loops: CDR1 SNHLY, CDR2 FYNNEI. DNA of the CDR3: TGTGCCAGCAGTGTACAGGGTAACTATGGCTACACCTTC. As protein: CASSVQGNYGYTF.

The V call is TRBV5-8, the J call TRBJ1-5; D not resolved. The CDR3 spans 15 residues. Deletions cut 0 bases from V and 0 bases from J, with 7 bases between. CDR1 and CDR2 from the germline V gene are SGHTS and YDEGEE. The CDR3 DNA is TGTGCCAGCAGCTTGGGTATTTATAGCAATCAGCCCCAGCATTTT. Its translation is CASSLGIYSNQPQHF.

V is TRBV11-2 and J is TRBJ1-2; 7 positions agree with TRBD1. The CDR3 contains 16 residues. Germline CDR1 is SGHAT and CDR2 is FQNNGV. V lost 0 bases to trimming and J lost 4 bases; unmatched junction nucleotides: 8. Written as DNA, the CDR3 is TGTGCCAGCAGCTTAGATTTTAGGGGGCGTAGCTATGGCTACACCTTC. It codes for CASSLDFRGRSYGYTF.

The chain recombines TRBV5-1 with TRBJ2-1, with D possibly matching TRBD1 (5 bases). Trimming removed 0 bases at V and 5 bases at J, with 6 bases between. This CDR3 spans 13 amino acids. Germline CDR1 SGHRS, CDR2 YFSETQ. CDR3: CASSLGGHNEQFF. CDR3 bases: TGCGCCAGCAGCTTGGGGGGCCACAATGAGCAGTTCTTC.

The rearrangement links TRBV19 to TRBJ2-2; possible D gene TRBD2, 6 bases. Germline V gives CDR1 LNHDA, CDR2 SQIVND (reference sequence). V was trimmed by 5 bases and J by 3 bases, leaving 10 bases between them. The CDR3 length is 14 residues. The chain's CDR3 is CASSESGHTGELFF. In DNA form, the CDR3 reads TGTGCCAGTAGTGAGAGCGGGCACACCGGGGAGCTGTTTTTT.

This clone was seen more than once but under ten times. This sequence joins TRBV5-1 and TRBJ2-3; no reliable D call. The V end was cut by 2 bases, the J end by 4 bases, with 8 bases between. Germline CDR1 is SGHRS and CDR2 is YFSETQ. The CDR3 is 13 residues long. The CDR3 DNA reads as TGCGCCAGCAGCTTTGGGCCCTCAGATACGCAGTATTTT. It codes for CASSFGPSDTQYF.

The chain joins TRBV27 to TRBJ2-5, with 15 bases aligning to TRBD2. The germline V gene has CDR1 MNHEY and CDR2 SMNVEV (reference sequence). The CDR3 covers 15 residues. Losses at the gene ends were 3 bases for V and 6 bases for J; bases not matched to a gene: 2. The CDR3 loop reads CASSLGTSGRQTQYF. The CDR3 nucleotides are TGTGCCAGCAGTTTGGGGACTAGCGGGAGGCAGACCCAGTACTTC.

This clone has more than one count but fewer than ten. This chain uses TRBV30 with TRBJ1-5; 8 bases agree with TRBD1. Germline V gene data show CDR1 as GTSNPN and CDR2 as SVGIG (reference sequence). Trimming took 1 base from V and 6 from J; bases not matched to a gene: 2. CDR3 size: 13 residues. In DNA, the CDR3 is TGTGCCTGGAGTGCGACAGGGGTTCAGCCCCAGCATTTT. Encoded protein: CAWSATGVQPQHF.

This clone has only a few counts. The genes are TRBV5-1 and TRBJ1-1, with 7 bases fitting TRBD1. CDR3 length: 16 amino acids. Germline lookup yields CDR1 SGHRS and CDR2 YFSETQ. V shed 0 bases and J 0 bases; nucleotides not matched to a gene: 5. CDR3 region: CASSLEAGGMNTEAFF. The DNA for the CDR3 is TGCGCCAGCAGCTTGGAAGCAGGGGGAATGAACACTGAAGCTTTCTTT.

V and J are TRBV30 and TRBJ1-5; D gene uncertain. Deletions cut 2 bases from V and 4 bases from J, with 9 bases between. Germline CDR1 and CDR2: GTSNPN and SVGIG (reference sequence). The CDR3 is 13 amino acids. The CDR3 DNA follows: TGTGCCTGGAGTCTCGGGGAGAATCAGCCCCAGCATTTT. It codes for CAWSLGENQPQHF.

The chain has TRBV6-1 and TRBJ1-2, with D unresolved. Deletions cut 0 bases from V and 1 base from J, with 9 bases between. Per the germline V gene, CDR1 is MNHNS and CDR2 is SASEGT. The CDR3 runs 15 residues. The CDR3: CASSEARAGNYGYTF. The DNA of the CDR3 is TGTGCCAGCAGTGAAGCGCGGGCCGGTAACTATGGCTACACCTTC.

The CDR3 DNA follows: TGTGCCAGCAGTTTAGGGCCAATCCCGCCCCAGTACTTC. Amino acid sequence: CASSLGPIPPQYF. J is TRBJ2-5 and V is TRBV12-3 or TRBV12-4; D unclear. V was cut by 1 base and J by 9 bases, with 12 bases left in between. The CDR3 runs 13 residues.

As for this clone: The sample contains more than one DNA sequence encoding this CDR3. The CDR3, as DNA: TGTGCCAGCAGCCGGGACAGGGGCACAGATACGCAGTATTTT. It is translated as CASSRDRGTDTQYF. The chain employs TRBV2 and TRBJ2-3, with 9 bases lining up with TRBD1. The CDR3 has 14 amino acids. Germline CDR1 is SNHLY and CDR2 is FYNNEI. Losses at the gene ends were 6 bases for V and 1 base for J; bases not matched to a gene: 2.

V gene TRBV19 combines with J gene TRBJ2-1; D is possibly TRBD2 (5 bases). Germline V gene data show CDR1 as LNHDA and CDR2 as SQIVND (reference sequence). The CDR3 covers 14 residues. V lost 7 bases, J lost 1 base, and 11 bases lay in between. The CDR3 region has the DNA TGTGCCAGTAACCCGGACTTGTCCTACAATGAGCAGTTCTTC. Its translation is CASNPDLSYNEQFF.

This chain uses TRBV25-1 with TRBJ1-4; weak D call: TRBD1 (5 bases). In germline, CDR1 is MGHDK, CDR2 SYGVNS. CDR3 length: 13 residues. Trimming cost V 1 base and J 8 bases, with 8 bases left between them. CDR3 loop: CASSESGGEKLFF. The CDR3 DNA reads TGTGCCAGCAGTGAATCCGGGGGGGAAAAACTGTTTTTT.